The count of the clone carrying this T cell receptor (beta chain) is one. Its target is not known. This specimen belongs to a study of response to subunit inactivated influenza vaccine. TCRdb processed the RT-PCR reads anew with MiXCR; each CDR3 protein has one entry. The sample yields hundreds of thousands of distinct CDR3 sequences, about an eighth seen once. Study-level points and caveats: T cells newly recruited by each seasonal influenza vaccination are few, the authors suggested.

The source was PBMCs from blood, collected on the day of vaccination. The sequence was obtained from a man aged 50-60 years who received an inactivated influenza vaccine.

CDR3 DNA: TGCGCCAGCAGCTTCGGACCAGGGCTCGGATCACCCCTCCACTTT. As protein: CASSFGPGLGSPLHF. The J gene is TRBJ1-6, the V gene TRBV5-1, with D possibly being TRBD1 (5 bases). Trimming removed 2 bases at V and 10 bases at J, with 16 bases between. The CDR3 length is 15 residues. Germline V gene lookup returns CDR1 SGHRS and CDR2 YFSETQ.